This T cell receptor (beta chain) came from a study of cytomegalovirus exposure and HLA in healthy donors. This CDR3 has 15 residues. Trimming left V 2 bases short and J 3 bases short, with 11 bases between. CDR1 SGHVS and CDR2 FQNEAQ come from the germline V gene. Worth noting for this clone: Its antigen is as yet unknown.

Findings and limits, study-wide: While the bulk of TCR sequences proved rare, some public TCRs turned up in many donors.

TCRdb keeps only in-frame clones here, not all; method: immunoSEQ multiplex PCR. The sample yields 150,000 to 200,000 clones, about 89% seen once. This chain joins TRBV7-8 and TRBJ2-1; no firm D call. Sequences were obtained from PBMCs. The clonotype comes from a woman aged 18 to 35 in good health and CMV-seropositive. The CDR3 sequence is CASSLLNQVYNEQFF. In DNA form, the CDR3 reads TGTGCCAGCAGCTTACTGAATCAGGTCTACAATGAGCAGTTCTTC. Using reference TRBV7-8 and TRBJ2-1 for the parts outside the CDR3, the full variable domain is GAGVSQSPRYKVAKRGQDVALRCDPISGHVSLFWYQQALGQGPEFLTYFQNEAQLDKSGLPSDRFFAERPEGSVSTLKIQRTQQEDSAVYLCASSLLNQVYNEQFFGPGTRLTVL.